The clone carrying this T cell receptor beta chain has ten or more counts. The target antigen is unknown. The authors made cDNA by 5'RACE with 10-nucleotide random UMIs. A single record per CDR3 protein comes from TCRdb applying MiXCR to the 5' RACE reads. Of some 30,000 distinct CDR3 sequences listed, about 15% are singletons. Germline CDR1 DFQATT, CDR2 SNEGSKA (reference sequence). The CDR3 runs to 14 residues. V was trimmed by 3 bases and J by 0 bases, leaving 9 bases between them. Time point reported: technical triplicate 3. The record originates from a study of neurological immune-mediated disorders. Findings of the study overall: Multiple sclerosis, the disease with the least TCR clonal expansion, fell below healthy controls, whereas HTLV-1-associated myelopathy showed the most. CDR3 amino acid sequences of expanded clones were not shared across subjects, a result suggesting private repertoires in all groups.

This receptor was identified in a female donor with HTLV-1-associated myelopathy (HAM/TSP). The sequenced material came from CD4+ T cells from blood. The chain carries TRBV20-1 and TRBJ2-1; D might be TRBD2 (5 bases). The CDR3 reads CSARDFSSYNEQFF. The CDR3 nucleotides read TGCAGTGCTAGGGACTTCAGCTCCTACAATGAGCAGTTCTTC.